The entry below describes one T cell receptor (beta chain). Its cognate antigen is unknown. Genomic DNA from each subset was divided evenly over several immunoSEQ plates. TCRdb keeps only in-frame clones here, not all; method: immunoSEQ multiplex PCR. The sample has approximately 720,000 clones, under 95% seen once. The data belong to a study of shared clonotypes between healthy human individuals. The overall study: Donors consisted of two women and a few men between 18 and 49. Findings of the study overall: Larger estimated richness was generally seen in naive subsets than in memory subsets. Naive CD4 clonotype sharing across several donors was approximately 5.2%.

CD45RO-negative, CCR7-selected cells formed the naive CD8 fraction, which excluded terminally differentiated effector memory CD45RA+ cells. In germline, CDR1 is MNHEY, CDR2 SMNVEV (reference sequence). The length of the CDR3 is 13 residues. V was shortened by 0 bases and J by 3 bases, with 6 bases between the two germline ends. This chain joins TRBV27 and TRBJ2-7; D unresolved. Specimen: naive CD8+ T cells sorted from blood. The clonotype comes from a man in his thirties or forties in good health. CDR3 region: CASSLSDRYEQYF. For the CDR3, the DNA is TGTGCCAGCAGTTTATCGGACCGCTACGAGCAGTACTTC.